These 26 T cell receptor beta chains were sequenced from one sample in a study of shared clonotypes between healthy human individuals. The table came from immunoSEQ multiplex PCR; TCRdb's copy has only in-frame clones and leaves some out. The repertoire holds around 980,000 clones, with 70% to 80% as singletons. Specimen: memory CD4+ T cells from PBMCs. The subset denotes: CD45RA-negative fraction. These receptors all stem from a man between 18 and 35 years old in good health. Some clones in this sample may be carry-over from other donors' samples.

The chain is built from TRBV6-7 and TRBJ2-7; 10 bases are a match to TRBD1. TRBV6-7 is known as an ORF, though its function is uncertain. J gave up 2 bases and V 6 bases, and 4 bases lay outside the gene matches. CDR3 size: 14 residues. This chain's CDR3 is CASRSGTGAYEQYF. CDR3 in DNA: TGTGCCAGCAGGTCCGGGACAGGGGCCTACGAGCAGTACTTC.

V and J are TRBV30 and TRBJ1-3; D might be TRBD1 (5 bases). V was cut by 0 bases and J by 0 bases, with 15 bases left in between. The CDR3 loop spans 17 amino acids. CDR1 is GTSNPN, CDR2 SVGIG, per germline (reference sequence). CDR3 coding DNA: TGTGCCTGGAGTGTAAGGGACTCACTCTTCTCTGGAAACACCATATATTTT. This sequence encodes CAWSVRDSLFSGNTIYF.

In its sample, this clone was seen a few times. The genes are TRBV7-5 and TRBJ2-7; the table's D call TRBD2 went unverified against the DNA. TRBV7-5 corresponds to a pseudogene. The CDR3 is made up of 13 amino acids. The CDR3 protein is CASFEGGVYEQYF. For the CDR3, the DNA is TGTGCCAGTTTTGAGGGGGGGGTTTACGAGCAGTACTTC.

The rearrangement joins TRBV19 to TRBJ2-5, with D unclear. The J call may be incorrect, as the DNA end agrees better with TRBJ2-7. The germline V gene has CDR1 LNHDA and CDR2 SQIVND (reference sequence). CDR3 size: 14 residues. The DNA of the CDR3 is TGTGCCAGTAGTCCCGGGCCAATATTGGGCGAGCAGTACTTC. This translates into CASSPGPILGEQYF.

The chain links TRBV28 to TRBJ1-5; D call uncertain. From germline, CDR1 is MDHEN and CDR2 SYDVKM. Deletions cut 5 bases from V and 6 bases from J, with 11 bases between. The CDR3 covers 13 residues. DNA of the CDR3: TGTGCCAGCAGTAGGGTTTCGGGTCAGCCCCAGCATTTT. Translation gives CASSRVSGQPQHF.

The CDR3 sequence: CASSRRQVYNEQFF. As DNA, the CDR3 is TGTGCCAGCAGCCGTAGACAGGTCTACAATGAGCAGTTCTTC. This chain links TRBV5-6 with TRBJ2-1; TRBD1 is a possible D gene (6 bases). The CDR3 totals 14 residues. The germline CDR1 and CDR2 sequences are SGHDT and YYEEEE. V was cut by 4 bases and J by 3 bases, with 11 bases left in between.

The chain is built from TRBV5-1 and TRBJ1-2, with D possibly TRBD1 on 6 matching bases. The ends were cut back, 0 bases at V and 4 bases at J, with 13 bases in the middle. The CDR3 totals 15 residues. Germline values: CDR1 SGHRS, CDR2 YFSETQ. The CDR3, as DNA: TGCGCCAGCAGCTTGGCCGACAGGTTCGGCTATGGCTACACCTTC. Translated: CASSLADRFGYGYTF.

This rearrangement joins TRBV30 to TRBJ1-2; perhaps TRBD1 as D (5 bases). Trimming took 3 bases from V and 4 from J, leaving 18 bases between them. Germline V gene lookup returns CDR1 GTSNPN and CDR2 SVGIG (reference sequence). The CDR3 spans 15 residues. CDR3 in DNA: TGTGCCTGGAGAGAAGCCGGGACTCCCTCCTATGGCTACACCTTC. It is translated as CAWREAGTPSYGYTF.

This chain joins TRBV11-2 and TRBJ1-1; D gene unclear. The length of the CDR3 is 13 residues. Trimming took off 5 bases at V and 5 bases at J, with 12 bases between the two ends. Germline V lookup: CDR1 SGHAT, CDR2 FQNNGV. CDR3: CASSRERGTEAFF. For the CDR3, the DNA is TGTGCCAGCAGCCGTGAGCGGGGTACTGAAGCTTTCTTT.

The rearrangement links TRBV11-2 to TRBJ2-7; maybe TRBD2 (7 bases). The CDR3 is made up of 16 amino acids. Germline loops: CDR1 SGHAT, CDR2 FQNNGV. V was clipped by 2 bases and J by 5 bases, with 19 bases between them. The CDR3 protein is CASSLLAQGGGHEQYF. In DNA form, the CDR3 reads TGTGCCAGCAGCTTATTAGCACAGGGCGGGGGACACGAGCAGTACTTC.

The chain couples TRBV11-2 to TRBJ2-7; 7 bases map to TRBD2. Germline trimming cut 5 bases from V and 4 bases from J; bases unmatched to any gene: 14. The CDR3 is 16 residues long. Germline-derived CDR1 and CDR2 are SGHAT and FQNNGV. The CDR3 sequence is CASSHLGGSGMYEQYF. CDR3 coding DNA: TGTGCCAGCAGCCATTTGGGCGGGAGCGGTATGTACGAGCAGTACTTC.

CDR3 in DNA: TGCGCCAGCAGCTTGACCGGACTGGGGGGCTACACCTTC. This encodes CASSLTGLGGYTF. The V call is TRBV5-1, the J call TRBJ1-2; D remains ambiguous. The CDR3 is 13 residues long. Germline CDR1 reads SGHRS; CDR2 reads YFSETQ. The V gene lost 1 base and the J gene lost 8 bases, with 12 bases spanning the gap. Full variable domain (missing parts from reference TRBV5-1 and TRBJ1-2): KAGVTQTPRYLIKTRGQQVTLSCSPISGHRSVSWYQQTPGQGLQFLFEYFSETQRNKGNFPGRFSGRQFSNSRSEMNVSTLELGDSALYLCASSLTGLGGYTFGSGTRLTVV.

This sequence joins TRBV27 and TRBJ2-7, with 12 positions matching TRBD2. The CDR3 length is 15 residues. The germline CDR1 and CDR2 sequences are MNHEY and SMNVEV (reference sequence). Germline trimming cut 7 bases from V and 5 bases from J; bases unmatched to any gene: 9. CDR3 amino acids: CASNPLAGGPDEQYF. CDR3 bases: TGTGCCAGCAACCCTCTAGCGGGAGGGCCGGACGAGCAGTACTTC.

This clone turned up a few times. The V and J genes are TRBV7-9 and TRBJ2-3; tentatively, D is TRBD1 or TRBD2 (5 bases each). Germline V gene data show CDR1 as SEHNR and CDR2 as FQNEAQ (reference sequence). The CDR3 extends over 14 amino acids. V was clipped by 5 bases and J by 7 bases, with 16 bases between them. The CDR3 reads CASSEYRGGNTQYF. CDR3 nucleotide sequence: TGTGCCAGCAGCGAGTACCGTGGGGGAAATACGCAGTATTTT.

A word on this clone: The same CDR3 arises from other DNA sequences in this sample as well. V is TRBV28 and J is TRBJ1-5; D call uncertain. The germline CDR1 and CDR2 sequences are MDHEN and SYDVKM. The length of the CDR3 is 11 residues. The V end lost 6 bases, the J end lost 4 bases, and 4 bases lay between the germline ends. This chain's CDR3 is CASRKNQPQHF. The CDR3 DNA sequence: TGTGCCAGCAGGAAGAATCAGCCCCAGCATTTT.

This clone has more than one count but fewer than ten. The chain is built from TRBV5-1 and TRBJ1-3, with 7 bases identical to TRBD1. The CDR3 covers 17 residues. The V gene end was trimmed by 4 bases and the J gene end by 4 bases; junction bases not matched to a gene: 14. Germline V gives CDR1 SGHRS, CDR2 YFSETQ. CDR3 DNA: TGCGCCAGCAGCCGAGGCCTACAGGGGAAATCAGGAAACACCATATATTTT. This gives the protein CASSRGLQGKSGNTIYF.

The chain combines TRBV19 with TRBJ1-3; D unclear. The CDR3 contains 14 residues. V was cut by 4 bases and J by 0 bases, with 7 bases left in between. Germline loops: CDR1 LNHDA, CDR2 SQIVND (reference sequence). CDR3 sequence: CASSRRDSGNTIYF. In DNA form, the CDR3 reads TGTGCCAGTAGTAGGAGAGACTCTGGAAACACCATATATTTT.

This clone occurred a few times. Other DNA sequences from this sample encode an identical CDR3 as well. J is TRBJ2-1 and V is TRBV5-1; 12 bases agree with TRBD2. The CDR3 totals 15 residues. J was trimmed by 5 bases and V by 0 bases; bases with no gene match: 0. Germline CDR1 SGHRS, CDR2 YFSETQ. In nucleotides, the CDR3 is TGCGCCAGCAGCTTGGGACTAGCGGGAGACAATGAGCAGTTCTTC. The encoded protein is CASSLGLAGDNEQFF.

V gene TRBV7-3 combines with J gene TRBJ2-3; TRBD2 matches at 7 bases. V dropped 6 bases and J dropped 0; count of bases not matched to a gene: 9. Germline CDR1 and CDR2: SGHTA and FQGTGA. The CDR3 runs 16 residues. Here the CDR3 DNA reads TGTGCCAGCAGTCGGGACGCTAGCGGTAGCACAGATACGCAGTATTTT. This encodes CASSRDASGSTDTQYF.

The chain joins TRBV5-1 to TRBJ2-1; D is ambiguous. Trimming took 0 bases from V and 6 from J, leaving 7 bases between them. The CDR3 covers 13 residues. Germline assignment: CDR1 SGHRS and CDR2 YFSETQ. CDR3 amino acids: CASSLAGPNEQFF. The CDR3 DNA is TGCGCCAGCAGCTTGGCTGGACCCAATGAGCAGTTCTTC.

The genes are TRBV5-4 and TRBJ2-3, with D tentatively TRBD1 or TRBD2 (5 bases each). Germline-derived CDR1 and CDR2 are SGHNT and YYREEE (reference sequence). The CDR3 consists of 14 residues. V was trimmed by 0 bases and J by 3 bases, leaving 8 bases between them. The CDR3 spells CASSLAGGTDTQYF. The CDR3 DNA sequence: TGTGCCAGCAGCTTGGCTGGGGGAACAGATACGCAGTATTTT.

The V gene is TRBV6-1, the J gene TRBJ1-2, with D possibly TRBD1 on 6 matching bases. The CDR3 is 15 amino acids. V lost 1 base, J lost 4 bases, and 13 bases lay in between. CDR1 and CDR2 from the germline V gene are MNHNS and SASEGT. The CDR3 region is CASSEDSRGAYGYTF. DNA for the CDR3: TGTGCCAGCAGTGAAGATTCCAGGGGCGCCTATGGCTACACCTTC.

The rearrangement joins TRBV6-1 to TRBJ2-3, with D tentatively TRBD2 (5 bases). Germline loops: CDR1 MNHNS, CDR2 SASEGT. This CDR3 spans 14 amino acids. V was shortened by 4 bases and J by 1 base, with 9 bases between the two germline ends. CDR3 in DNA: TGTGCCAGCAGTGCCGACGGGGGCACAGATACGCAGTATTTT. As protein: CASSADGGTDTQYF.

With respect to this clone: Within the sample, other DNA sequences also encode this same CDR3. The rearrangement uses TRBV7-9 and TRBJ2-7, with D possibly being TRBD2 (5 bases). The CDR3 extends over 12 amino acids. The V and J ends lost 2 bases and 6 bases respectively, with 8 bases between them. Germline assignment: CDR1 SEHNR and CDR2 FQNEAQ (reference sequence). CDR3: CASSLSGSEQYF. DNA for the CDR3: TGTGCCAGCAGCTTATCGGGGTCCGAGCAGTACTTC.

There are many counts of this clone. The CDR3 reads CASSPAGGENGYTF. DNA for the CDR3: TGTGCCAGCTCACCAGCCGGGGGTGAAAATGGCTACACCTTC. V is TRBV18 and J is TRBJ1-2; TRBD1 is a possible D gene (5 bases). Trimming removed 2 bases at V and 6 bases at J, with 13 bases between. This CDR3 spans 14 amino acids. The germline gives CDR1 KGHSH, CDR2 LQKENI.

V and J are TRBV19 and TRBJ2-2, with 11 bases lining up with TRBD2. Germline V gene sequence: CDR1 LNHDA, CDR2 SQIVND (reference sequence). The CDR3 has 15 residues. V trimming: 5 bases; J trimming: 4 bases; junction bases outside the gene matches: 3. CDR3 bases: TGTGCCAGTAGTTTTAGCGGGAGGGGCACCGGGGAGCTGTTTTTT. It encodes CASSFSGRGTGELFF.